Reported below is one TCR beta chain. Its antigen is as yet unknown. The data belong to a study of breast tumors, draining lymph nodes, adjacent tissues. V gave up 2 bases and J gave up 10 bases; unmatched junction bases: 8. This CDR3 is 15 amino acids long. Germline V gene data show CDR1 as SGHTA and CDR2 as FQGTGA. From the multiplex PCR reads, TCRdb called clonotypes with MiXCR, one entry per CDR3 protein. The table lists approximately 250,000 distinct CDR3 sequences, less than 45% of them singletons. Samples came from axillary lymph nodes draining the breast cancer. Study findings and constraints: Findings are consistent with lymph node origin and intratumoral expansion of most tumor T cells. Compared with basal-like, luminal-like tumors shared significantly more repertoire with nontumor tissue. Data only fit, rather than demonstrated, lymph node origin of most tumor T cells. Tumor repertoires ranked between lymph nodes and nontumor tissue in diversity, with V and J gene preferences.

Sequences were obtained from axillary lymph node tissue. The genes are TRBV7-3 and TRBJ2-1; 10 bases fit TRBD2. The TCR originated in a female donor with breast cancer. Some clones in this sample may be carry-over from other donors' samples. The CDR3 spells CASSLDLAGAEEQFF. The CDR3 DNA follows: TGTGCCAGCAGCTTAGATCTAGCGGGGGCTGAGGAGCAGTTCTTC.